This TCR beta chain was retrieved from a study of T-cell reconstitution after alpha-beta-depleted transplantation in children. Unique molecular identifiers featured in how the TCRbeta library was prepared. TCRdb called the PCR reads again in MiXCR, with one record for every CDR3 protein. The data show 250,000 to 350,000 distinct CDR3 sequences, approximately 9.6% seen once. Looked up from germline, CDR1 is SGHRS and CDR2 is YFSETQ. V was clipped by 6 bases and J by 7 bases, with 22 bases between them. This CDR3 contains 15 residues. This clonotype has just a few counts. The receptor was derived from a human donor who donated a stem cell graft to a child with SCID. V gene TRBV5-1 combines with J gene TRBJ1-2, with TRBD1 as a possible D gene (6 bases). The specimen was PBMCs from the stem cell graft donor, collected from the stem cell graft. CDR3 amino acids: CASKDQGQTGLGYTF. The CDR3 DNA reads TGCGCCAGCAAGGACCAAGGCCAAACAGGGCTTGGCTACACCTTC.